In its sample, the clone carrying this TCR beta chain was seen many times. Sample time point: after trial treatment. As to treatment: LDRT plus nivolumab, ipilimumab, low-dose cyclophosphamide and aspirin (RACIN trial). Donors were administered nivolumab, ipilimumab, aspirin and low-dose cyclophosphamide, together with low-dose radiotherapy. Patients deemed eligible presented with advanced solid tumors lacking tumor-infiltrating lymphocytes. Covering alpha and beta chains, TRAV- and TRBV-specific primers were used for the first-strand cDNA. Both a constant-region primer and a V-primer adapter served to amplify TCRs across roughly 20 PCR cycles. TCRdb itself ran the reads through MiXCR, one entry per CDR3 protein. The table includes 45,000 or so distinct CDR3 sequences, 25% to 30% detected once. This sample stems from a study of low-dose radiotherapy and immunotherapy resistance in tumors. Turning to the study itself: Patients took aspirin (300 mg orally, daily) for four cycles beginning at cycle 1 day 1.

The receptor was derived from a male donor with prostate cancer. The specimen comprised PBMCs, sampled after low-dose radiotherapy plus immunotherapy.

CDR3 in amino acids: CASSQVVGATDGYTF. DNA of the CDR3: TGTGCCAGCAGCCAAGTCGTTGGGGCCACTGATGGCTACACCTTC. The chain joins TRBV3-1 to TRBJ1-2; D may be TRBD1 (5 bases). CDR3 length: 15 amino acids. V was cut by 1 base and J by 6 bases, with 15 bases left in between. CDR1 LGHDT and CDR2 YNNKEL come from the germline V gene (reference sequence).